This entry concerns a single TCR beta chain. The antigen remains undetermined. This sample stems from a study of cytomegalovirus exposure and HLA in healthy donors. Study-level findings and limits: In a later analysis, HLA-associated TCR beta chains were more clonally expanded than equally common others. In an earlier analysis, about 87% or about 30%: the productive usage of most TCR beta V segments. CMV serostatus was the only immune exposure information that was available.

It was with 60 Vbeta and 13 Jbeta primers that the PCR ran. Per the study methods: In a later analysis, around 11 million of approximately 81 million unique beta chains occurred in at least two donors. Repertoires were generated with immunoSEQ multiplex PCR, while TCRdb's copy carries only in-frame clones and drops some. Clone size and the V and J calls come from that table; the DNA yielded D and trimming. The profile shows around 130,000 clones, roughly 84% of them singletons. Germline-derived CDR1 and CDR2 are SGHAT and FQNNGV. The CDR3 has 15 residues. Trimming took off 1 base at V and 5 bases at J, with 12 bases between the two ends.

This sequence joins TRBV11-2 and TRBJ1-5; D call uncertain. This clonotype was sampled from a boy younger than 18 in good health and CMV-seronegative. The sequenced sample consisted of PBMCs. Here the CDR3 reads CASSLGQDSHQPQHF. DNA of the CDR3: TGTGCCAGCAGCTTAGGTCAGGACTCGCATCAGCCCCAGCATTTT.